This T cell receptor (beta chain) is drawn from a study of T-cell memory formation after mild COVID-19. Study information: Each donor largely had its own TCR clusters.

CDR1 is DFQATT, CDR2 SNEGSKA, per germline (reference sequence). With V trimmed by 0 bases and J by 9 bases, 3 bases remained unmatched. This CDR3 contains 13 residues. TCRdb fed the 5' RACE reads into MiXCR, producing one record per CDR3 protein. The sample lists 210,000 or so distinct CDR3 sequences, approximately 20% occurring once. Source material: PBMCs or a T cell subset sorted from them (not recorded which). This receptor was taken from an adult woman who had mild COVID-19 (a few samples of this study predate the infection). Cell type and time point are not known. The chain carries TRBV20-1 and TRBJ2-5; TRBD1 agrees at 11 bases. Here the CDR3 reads CSARDRDRGSQYF. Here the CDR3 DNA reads TGCAGTGCTAGAGACCGGGACAGGGGGTCCCAGTACTTC.